Listed here is a single T cell receptor beta chain. Its antigen is as yet unknown. CDR1 is LNHDA and CDR2 is SQIVND in the germline V gene (reference sequence). The CDR3 loop spans 15 amino acids. V dropped 3 bases and J dropped 9; count of bases not matched to a gene: 9. This sample was taken from a study of T cell responses to AZD1222 COVID-19 vaccine. General study results and limits: Among those given AZD1222, only 6 or 7 were seropositive at baseline.

Second-dose timings of about 4 or about 12 weeks were pooled. Using immunoSEQ multiplex PCR, the repertoire was profiled, and TCRdb retains in-frame clones only, with some absent. This repertoire shows 97,000 or so clones, approximately 89% found once; its top ten account for roughly 8%. Source: peripheral blood, taken 28 days after the second AZD1222 dose. V usage is TRBV19 and J usage is TRBJ2-1, with 9 positions matching TRBD2. This TCR derives from an adult who received the AZD1222 COVID-19 vaccine. Written as DNA, the CDR3 is TGTGCCAGTAGTATTGGCGGGAGGGCCACGGGTGAGCAGTTCTTC. This translates into CASSIGGRATGEQFF.